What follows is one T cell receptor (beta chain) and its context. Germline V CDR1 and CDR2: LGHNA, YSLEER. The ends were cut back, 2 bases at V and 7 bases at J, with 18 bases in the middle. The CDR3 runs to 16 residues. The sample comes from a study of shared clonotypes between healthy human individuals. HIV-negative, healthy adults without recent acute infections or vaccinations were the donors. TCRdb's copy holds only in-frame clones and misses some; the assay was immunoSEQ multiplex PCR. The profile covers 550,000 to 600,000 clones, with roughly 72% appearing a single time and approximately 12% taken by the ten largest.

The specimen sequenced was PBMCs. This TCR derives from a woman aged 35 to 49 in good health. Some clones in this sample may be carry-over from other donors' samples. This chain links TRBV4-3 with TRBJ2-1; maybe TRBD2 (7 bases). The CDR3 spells CASSQLIGGVGNEQFF. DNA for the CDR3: TGCGCCAGCAGCCAACTCATAGGGGGGGTAGGGAATGAGCAGTTCTTC.